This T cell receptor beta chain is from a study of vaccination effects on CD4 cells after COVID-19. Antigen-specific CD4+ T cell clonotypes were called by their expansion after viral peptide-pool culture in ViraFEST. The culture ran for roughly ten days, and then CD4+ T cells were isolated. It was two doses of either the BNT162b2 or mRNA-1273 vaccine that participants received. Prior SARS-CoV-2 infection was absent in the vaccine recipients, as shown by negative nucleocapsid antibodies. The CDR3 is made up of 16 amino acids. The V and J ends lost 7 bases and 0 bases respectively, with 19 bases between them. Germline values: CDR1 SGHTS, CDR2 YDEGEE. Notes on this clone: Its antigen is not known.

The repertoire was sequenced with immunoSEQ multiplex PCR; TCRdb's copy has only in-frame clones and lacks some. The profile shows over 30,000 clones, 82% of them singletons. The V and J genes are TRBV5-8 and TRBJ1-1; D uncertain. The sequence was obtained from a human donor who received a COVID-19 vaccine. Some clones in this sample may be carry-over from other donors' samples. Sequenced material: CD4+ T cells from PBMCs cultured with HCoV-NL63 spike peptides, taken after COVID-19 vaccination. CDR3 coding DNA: TGTGCCAGCCCGAAAGTTGAGGGTACCATGAACACTGAAGCTTTCTTT. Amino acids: CASPKVEGTMNTEAFF.